What follows describes a single TCR beta chain. Which antigen it targets is not known. Base-call qualities are not available, and no considerably larger clone is one nucleotide away. The immunoSEQ assay at survey resolution was used to sequence TCRbeta rearrangements from genomic DNA. The authors' pipeline ran thus. In the TCR sequencing data, the lowest productive clonotype frequency that could be detected was 2.59 x 10-5. Only productive TCRbeta rearrangements, meaning sequences that were complete and in-frame, were kept for the analyses. The clonality of each sample was calculated as Simpson clonality in the immunoSEQ Analyzer version 3.0. Clones were binned by frequency as very rare, small, medium, large (1-20%) or hyperexpanded (>20%). Generation probabilities were estimated with OLGA 1.2.3, V-gene circos plots were made with VDJtools, specificities were searched in VDJdb, and CDR3 motifs were identified with GLIPH. The clones in this table, taken by TCRdb from immuneACCESS, are in-frame only. Not every clone is retained; where verified, under half of the shortfall comes from an unresolved V gene, and the cause of the rest is unknown. V, J and clone size reflect that table, while D and trimming were determined from the DNA. This sample lists roughly 30,000 clones; 70% to 90% were detected once. The leading ten clones occupy 3% to 4% of the sample.

These data originate in a study of STAT5B mutations in CD4+ large granular lymphocyte leukemia (dated by TCRdb to between 2022 and 2023). Broadly, across the study: Among healthy controls, the CDR3 'QG' motif was associated with a particular HLA allele. The study compared the TCRbeta repertoires of patients with CD4+ T-cell large granular lymphocyte leukemia against the TCRbeta repertoires of healthy blood donors. The purity of purified fractions was confirmed by flow cytometry on FACSCanto II or FACSVerse to exceed 95% among lymphocytes. General conclusions and limits of the study: The data were not HLA-matched, and the higher clonality in CD4+ T-LGLL than in CD8+ T-LGLL could be due to the relatively small sample size. CD4-sorted patient repertoires appeared more clonal than healthy CD4+ repertoires, and this difference persisted after removing the putative leukemic clones. Enrichment of TRBV06-family usage was observed among the top patient clones (8/27) relative to healthy controls (2/35). Each patient's main leukemic clonotypes were private, but about 27% of these clonotypes showed up at low frequency in the non-leukemic repertoires of other patients.

Trimming at the junction amounts to 4 bases on V and 4 bases on J, and the germline ends lie 22 bases apart. CDR1 is given as LNHDA and CDR2 as SQIVND, both from the germline V gene (reference sequence). Including the terminal cysteine and phenylalanine, the CDR3 comprises 18 residues. This entry keeps only the CDR3 DNA: 54 bases, framed from base 1. The healthy control group was made up of 40 or so blood donors, and the Finnish Red Cross blood service supplied their buffy coats. All TCR-sequenced material derived from peripheral blood: patient blood samples and healthy donor buffy coats. Ficoll-Hypaque gradient centrifugation was used to isolate peripheral blood mononuclear cells. CD4+ cells were magnetically purified from the buffy coats of healthy controls. The Gentra Puregene Cell and Tissue kit was used for genomic DNA extraction, and quantification was performed on a Qubit 2.0 fluorometer.

The clonotype originates from a human donor in good health. Sequencing was done on a sample of CD4+ T cells from blood buffy coats. The chain is encoded by TRBV19 joined to TRBJ2-2, with a tentative D gene TRBD2 over 7 matching bases. The sequenced DNA: TGTGCCAGTAGTAACCCGAACCCTAGCGGAGGGGGCACCGGGGAGCTGTTTTTT. This encodes CASSNPNPSGGGTGELFF.